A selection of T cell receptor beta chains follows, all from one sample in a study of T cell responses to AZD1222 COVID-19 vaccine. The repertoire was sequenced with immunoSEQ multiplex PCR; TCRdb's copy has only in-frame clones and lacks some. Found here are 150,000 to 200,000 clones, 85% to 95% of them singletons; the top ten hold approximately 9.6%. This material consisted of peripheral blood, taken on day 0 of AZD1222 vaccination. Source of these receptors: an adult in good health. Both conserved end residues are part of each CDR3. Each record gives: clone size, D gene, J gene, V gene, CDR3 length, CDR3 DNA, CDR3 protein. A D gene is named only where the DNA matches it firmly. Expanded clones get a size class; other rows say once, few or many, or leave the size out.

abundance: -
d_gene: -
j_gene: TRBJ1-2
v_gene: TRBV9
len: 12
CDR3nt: TGTGCCAGCAGCAAGGCAAGGGATGGCTACACCTTC
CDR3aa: CASSKARDGYTF

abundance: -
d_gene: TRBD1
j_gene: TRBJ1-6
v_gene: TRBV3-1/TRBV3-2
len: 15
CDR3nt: TGTGCCAGCAGCCAGACAGGGGCGCAGGGATCACCCCTCCACTTT
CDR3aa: CASSQTGAQGSPLHF

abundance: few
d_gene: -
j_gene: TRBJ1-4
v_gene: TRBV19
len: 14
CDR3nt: TGTGCCAGTAGTATAAGGACGGTTAATGAAAAACTGTTTTTT
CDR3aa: CASSIRTVNEKLFF

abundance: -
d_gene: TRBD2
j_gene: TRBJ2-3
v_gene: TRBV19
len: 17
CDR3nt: TGTGCCAGTACCCTTCGGGCGGGAGGTGCCCTCACAGATACGCAGTATTTT
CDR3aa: CASTLRAGGALTDTQYF

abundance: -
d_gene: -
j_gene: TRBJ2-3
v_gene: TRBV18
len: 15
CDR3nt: TGTGCCAGCTCACTCGCCGGGACGGGTATAGATACGCAGTATTTT
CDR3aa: CASSLAGTGIDTQYF

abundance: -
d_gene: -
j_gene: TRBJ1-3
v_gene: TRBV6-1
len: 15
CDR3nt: TGTGCCAGCAGTGAGCAGGGAGGGTCTGGAAACACCATATATTTT
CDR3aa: CASSEQGGSGNTIYF

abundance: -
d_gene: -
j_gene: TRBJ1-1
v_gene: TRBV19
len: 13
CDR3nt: TGTGCCAGTAGGGGACTAGATCGGGCCCCAGCTTTCTTT
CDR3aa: CASRGLDRAPAFF

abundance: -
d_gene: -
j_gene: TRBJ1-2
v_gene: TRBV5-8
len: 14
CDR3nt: TGTGCCAGCAGCTTCCGGACGCGTGCCTATGGCTACACCTTC
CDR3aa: CASSFRTRAYGYTF

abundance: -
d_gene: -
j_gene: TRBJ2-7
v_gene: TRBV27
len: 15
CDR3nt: TGTGCCAGCAGTTTCGGCCAGGGGCGGACTTACGAGCAGTACTTC
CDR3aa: CASSFGQGRTYEQYF

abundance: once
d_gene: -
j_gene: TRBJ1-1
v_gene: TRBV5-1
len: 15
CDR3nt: TGCGCCAGCAGCTTGGGTGGCGGGACCACGCCTGAAGCTTTCTTT
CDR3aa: CASSLGGGTTPEAFF

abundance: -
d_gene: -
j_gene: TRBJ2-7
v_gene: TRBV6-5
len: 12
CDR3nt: TGTGCCAGCAGGGACAGAGTCCACGAGCAGTACTTC
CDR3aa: CASRDRVHEQYF

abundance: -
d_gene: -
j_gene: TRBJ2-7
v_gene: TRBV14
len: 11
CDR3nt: TGTGCCAGCAGACAGGGCTACGAGCAGTACTTC
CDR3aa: CASRQGYEQYF

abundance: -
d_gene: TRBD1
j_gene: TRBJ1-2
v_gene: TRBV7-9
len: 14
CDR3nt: TGTGCCAGCAGACCGGACAGGGATAACTATGGCTACACCTTC
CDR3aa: CASRPDRDNYGYTF

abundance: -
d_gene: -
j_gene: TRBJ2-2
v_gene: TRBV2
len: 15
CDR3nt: TGTGCCAGCAGTTATGGCACAAGGAACACCGGGGAGCTGTTTTTT
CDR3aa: CASSYGTRNTGELFF

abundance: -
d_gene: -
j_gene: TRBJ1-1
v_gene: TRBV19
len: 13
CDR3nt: TGTGCCAGTCGTACGGGGGGGAACACTGAAGCTTTCTTT
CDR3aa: CASRTGGNTEAFF

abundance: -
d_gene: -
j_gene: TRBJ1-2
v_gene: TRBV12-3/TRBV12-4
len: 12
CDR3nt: TGTGCCAGCAGTTTAAACCGACGGAGGGAAACCTTC
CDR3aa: CASSLNRRRETF

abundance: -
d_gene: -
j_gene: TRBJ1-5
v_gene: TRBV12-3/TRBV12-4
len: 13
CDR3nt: TGTGCCAGCAGTTTAGGGAGCAATCAGCCCCAGCATTTT
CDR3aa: CASSLGSNQPQHF

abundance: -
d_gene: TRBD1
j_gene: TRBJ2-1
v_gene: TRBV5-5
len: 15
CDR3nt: TGTGCCAGCAGCCCCGGGACAGGGGCTCTCTATGAGCAGTTCTTC
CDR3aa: CASSPGTGALYEQFF

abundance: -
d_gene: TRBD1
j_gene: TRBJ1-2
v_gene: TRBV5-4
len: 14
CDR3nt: TGTGCCAGCAGCTTGTACGGGACAGGGGGGCCCTACACCTTC
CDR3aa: CASSLYGTGGPYTF

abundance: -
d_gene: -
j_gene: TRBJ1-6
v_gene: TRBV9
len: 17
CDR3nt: TGTGCCAGCAGCGTAGACGTTGGCGGCAGGGGTAATTCACCCCTCCACTTT
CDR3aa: CASSVDVGGRGNSPLHF

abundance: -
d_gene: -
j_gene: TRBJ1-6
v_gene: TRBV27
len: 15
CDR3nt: TGTGCCAGCAGTTGGACGGGGGGAAATAATTCACCCCTCCACTTT
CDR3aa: CASSWTGGNNSPLHF

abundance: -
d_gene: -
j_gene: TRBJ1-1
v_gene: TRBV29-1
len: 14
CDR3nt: TGCAGCGTCGAAAGGAGGGTCCCGTGGAGTGAAGCTTTCTTT
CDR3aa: CSVERRVPWSEAFF

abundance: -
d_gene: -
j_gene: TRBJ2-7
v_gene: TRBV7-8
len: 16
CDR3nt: TGTGCCAGCAGCCCTCGGCGTTCTAGCGACTCCTACGAGCAGTACTTC
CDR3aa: CASSPRRSSDSYEQYF

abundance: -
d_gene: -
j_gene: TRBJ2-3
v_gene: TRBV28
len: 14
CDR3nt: TGTGCCAGCAGCCCGGTGACTATGGTAGATACGCAGTATTTT
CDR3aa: CASSPVTMVDTQYF

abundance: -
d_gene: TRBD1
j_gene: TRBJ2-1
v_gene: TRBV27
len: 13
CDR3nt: TGTGCCAGCAGTATCACAGGGGGGAGTGAGCAGTTCTTC
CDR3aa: CASSITGGSEQFF

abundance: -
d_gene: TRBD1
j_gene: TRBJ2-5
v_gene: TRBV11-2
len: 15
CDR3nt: TGTGCCAGCAGCTTAGACAGGGGGCGGCAAGAGACCCAGTACTTC
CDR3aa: CASSLDRGRQETQYF

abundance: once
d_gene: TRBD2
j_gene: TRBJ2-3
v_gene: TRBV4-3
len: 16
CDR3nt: TGCGCCAGCAGCCAAGATCGGCTAGCGGTCACAGATACGCAGTATTTT
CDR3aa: CASSQDRLAVTDTQYF

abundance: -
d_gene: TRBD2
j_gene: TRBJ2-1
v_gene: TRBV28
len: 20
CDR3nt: TGTGCCAGCAGCTTGCCCTCCGGGACTAGCGGGAGGATGTCCTACAATGAGCAGTTCTTC
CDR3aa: CASSLPSGTSGRMSYNEQFF

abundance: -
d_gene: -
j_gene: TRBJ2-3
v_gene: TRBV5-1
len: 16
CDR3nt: TGCGCCAGCAGCTTGAGGCATCAGGGGTCCACAGATACGCAGTATTTT
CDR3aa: CASSLRHQGSTDTQYF

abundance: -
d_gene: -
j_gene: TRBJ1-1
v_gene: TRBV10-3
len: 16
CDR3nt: TGTGCCATCAGCCCAGACGGCAGAACCATGAACACTGAAGCTTTCTTT
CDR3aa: CAISPDGRTMNTEAFF

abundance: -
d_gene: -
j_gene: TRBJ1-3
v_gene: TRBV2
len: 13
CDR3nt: TGTGCCAAAACCGACAGCTCTGGAAACACCATATATTTT
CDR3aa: CAKTDSSGNTIYF

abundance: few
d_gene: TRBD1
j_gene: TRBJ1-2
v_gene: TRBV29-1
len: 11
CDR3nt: TGCAGCGACGGACAGGGGTTTGGCTACACCTTC
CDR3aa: CSDGQGFGYTF

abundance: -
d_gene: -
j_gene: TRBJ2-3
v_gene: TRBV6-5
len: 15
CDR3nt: TGTGCCAGCAGCTTGGGGGCCAGTGGGACAGATACGCAGTATTTT
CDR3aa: CASSLGASGTDTQYF

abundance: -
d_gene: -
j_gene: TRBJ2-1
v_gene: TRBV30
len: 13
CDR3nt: TGTGCCTGGAGACTGGGGGCGGGGAATGAGCAGTTCTTC
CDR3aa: CAWRLGAGNEQFF

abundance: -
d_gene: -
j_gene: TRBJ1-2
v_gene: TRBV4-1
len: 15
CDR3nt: TGCGCCAGCAGCTTCTGGGGCTCCGGAGACTATGGCTACACCTTC
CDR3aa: CASSFWGSGDYGYTF

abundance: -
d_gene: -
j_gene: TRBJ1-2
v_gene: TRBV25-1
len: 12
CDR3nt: TGTGCCAGCAGGAGTTTGGGGGCGAGCTACACCTTC
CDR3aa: CASRSLGASYTF

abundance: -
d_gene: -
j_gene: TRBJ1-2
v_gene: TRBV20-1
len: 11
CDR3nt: TGCAGTGCCCCACAGAACTATGGCTACACCTTC
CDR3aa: CSAPQNYGYTF

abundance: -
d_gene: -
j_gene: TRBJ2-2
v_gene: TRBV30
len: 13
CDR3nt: TGTGCCTGGAGTCCAAATAAAAAAGGGGAGCTGTTTTTT
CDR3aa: CAWSPNKKGELFF

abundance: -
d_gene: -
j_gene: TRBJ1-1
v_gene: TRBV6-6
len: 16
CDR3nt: TGTGCCAGCAGTTACTCACGGACAAATGTCAACACTGAAGCTTTCTTT
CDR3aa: CASSYSRTNVNTEAFF

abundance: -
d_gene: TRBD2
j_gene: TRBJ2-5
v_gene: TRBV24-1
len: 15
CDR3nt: TGTGCCACCAGTGATTGGGGAGGGACCCAAGAGACCCAGTACTTC
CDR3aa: CATSDWGGTQETQYF

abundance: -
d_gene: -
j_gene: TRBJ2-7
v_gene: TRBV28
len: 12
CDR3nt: TGTGCCAGCAGTCTCCTTGTCTACGAGCAGTACTTC
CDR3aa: CASSLLVYEQYF

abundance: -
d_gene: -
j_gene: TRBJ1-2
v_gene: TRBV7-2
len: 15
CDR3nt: TGTGCCAGCATCCTCATCTCCACCGGTCCCTATGGCTACACCTTC
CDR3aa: CASILISTGPYGYTF

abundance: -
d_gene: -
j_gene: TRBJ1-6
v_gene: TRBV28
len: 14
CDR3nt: TGTGCCAGCAGTTTATTGGGGGGTAATTCACCCCTCCACTTT
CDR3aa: CASSLLGGNSPLHF

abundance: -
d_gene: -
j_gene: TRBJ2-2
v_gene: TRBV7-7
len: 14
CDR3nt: TGTGCTAGCAGCTTAGGGCCCAGTACCGGGGAGCTGTTTTTT
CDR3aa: CASSLGPSTGELFF

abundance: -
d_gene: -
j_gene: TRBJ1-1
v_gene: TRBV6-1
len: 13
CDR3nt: TGTGCCAGCAGTGAATCGATGAACACTGAAGCTTTCTTT
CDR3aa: CASSESMNTEAFF

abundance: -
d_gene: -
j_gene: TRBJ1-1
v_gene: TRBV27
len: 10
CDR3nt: TGTGCCAGAGCGGGGGCTGAAGCTTTCTTT
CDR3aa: CARAGAEAFF

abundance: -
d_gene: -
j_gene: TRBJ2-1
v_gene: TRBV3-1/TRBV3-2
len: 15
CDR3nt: TGTGCCAGCAGCCAAGGTCCCCAGGGGTTGAGTGAGCAGTTCTTC
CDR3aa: CASSQGPQGLSEQFF

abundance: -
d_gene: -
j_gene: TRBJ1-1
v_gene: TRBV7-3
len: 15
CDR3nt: TGTGCCAGCAGCTTAATTGGGGGAAGGGGCACTGAAGCTTTCTTT
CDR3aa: CASSLIGGRGTEAFF